The entry below describes one T cell receptor beta chain. The CDR3 consists of 14 residues. Trimming took off 1 base at V and 6 bases at J, with 13 bases between the two ends. Germline V gives CDR1 SGHRS, CDR2 YFSETQ. The source of the sample is a study of cytomegalovirus exposure and HLA in healthy donors. The PCR made use of 60 Vbeta and 13 Jbeta primers. The protocol was immunoSEQ multiplex PCR, while the TCRdb copy is restricted to in-frame clones and leaves out a portion. The data include around 110,000 clones; the top ten clones carry approximately 6.8%. The rearrangement uses TRBV5-1 and TRBJ1-2; D is perhaps TRBD1 (5 bases). Sequencing was carried out using PBMCs. The sequence was obtained from a man in his forties or fifties in good health and CMV-seropositive. The CDR3 DNA reads TGCGCCAGCAGCTTGACCCAGGGCGGGGATGGCTACACCTTC. As protein: CASSLTQGGDGYTF.